The subject of this entry is one T cell receptor beta chain. The specificity of this receptor is unknown. Base quality data are lacking; no much larger clone is found one base away. The sample belongs to a study of radiation and T cells in renal cell carcinoma (dated by TCRdb to the early 2020s). In the study overall: A total of around 50 samples underwent TCR beta sequencing, made up of 26 tumors and about 27 peripheral blood samples. The final blood draw took place at 4 weeks after radiation, the same time as nephrectomy. Across all 50 or so samples, several million unique CDR3 nucleotide sequences, encoding 2,658,974 unique CDR3 amino acid sequences, were identified.

The paper's findings and limits, for the study overall: An increase in top tumor clonotypes in blood was observed from baseline to 2 weeks post-radiation, followed by contraction by 4 weeks, which was taken to suggest transient expansion of tumor-resident clones. The single-armed trial design could not address effects of radiation dose or scheduling on the TCR repertoire. Tracking of blood repertoire dynamics stopped at roughly 29 days after treatment, with no follow-up past that point. Because pretreatment tumor biopsies were not available, the study could not determine whether clonotypes were already present within the tumor at baseline.

TCR beta libraries were generated from genomic DNA with the immunoSEQ kit, following the manufacturer's recommendations. To prepare the libraries, a first multiplex PCR with proprietary primers was run, followed by a second PCR that added unique barcodes, and a bead cleanup was done after each round. A positive control reaction and a negative control reaction, both provided in the kit, were run with every batch of samples. The final libraries underwent checking on an Agilent 4200 TapeStation D1000 ScreenTape, volumetric pooling, and quantification by qPCR. Sequencing ran on an Illumina NextSeq500 with a MidOutput 150-cycle cartridge, using 156 Read1 and 15 Index1 cycles with kit custom primers. The pooled library was loaded at 0.95 to 1 pM with roughly 19% PhiX control spiked in. In the authors' own workflow: Vendor-processed data were analyzed in R, with a clonotype defined as all T cells sharing the same CDR3 nucleotide sequence. For clone abundance analyses, frequencies were normalized to the 10,000 most abundant clones per sample. Before analysis, public T cell clones were removed, and these numbered fewer than six per sample on average. A difference in abundance of at least 32-fold between compartments was used to define tumor-enriched and baseline blood-enriched clonotypes. A beta-binomial differential abundance model was used to identify clonotypes that expanded or contracted between blood time points. Similarity between tumor and blood repertoires was quantified using the Baroni-Urbani and Buser coefficient, and groups were compared with two-tailed Wilcoxon tests in R. This immuneACCESS table, as held by TCRdb, lists in-frame sequences with V and J called but not all clones. Of the missing ones, under half trace to an unresolved V gene in checked studies; the others have no known cause. That table supplies the V and J calls and clone size; D and trimming were determined from the DNA. This sample is represented by around 100,000 clones; 84% of them were singletons. Clones ranked in the top ten supply 6% to 9% of the sample.

The time point label for this specimen denotes: blood 4 weeks post-SBRT, at nephrectomy. This specimen's treatment or condition label, per the study, means: 15 Gy SBRT to primary tumor, nephrectomy 4 weeks later. The samples were obtained from a clinical trial, where primary renal cell carcinomas were treated with 15 Gy stereotactic body radiation therapy and then removed by nephrectomy 4 weeks afterward. To follow tumor-enriched clonotypes, serial peripheral blood was collected from radiation-treated patients at baseline and at 2 weeks and 4 weeks after SBRT. Every patient had renal cell carcinoma of clear cell pathology. The QIAamp DNA Blood Mini Kit (Qiagen) was used to prepare genomic DNA for TCR sequencing. The analyses included just those samples that passed every quality control check. This TCR was sampled from a man aged 60 to 75 with renal cell carcinoma. Sample: blood, taken from a patient whose treatment included radiotherapy and nephrectomy.

The CDR3 region: CASSGDRGRETQYF. The DNA is TGTGCCAGCAGTGGGGACAGGGGGCGTGAGACCCAGTACTTC. This chain joins TRBV27 to TRBJ2-5; TRBD1 fits 12 bases in the junction. From the germline V gene (reference sequence), CDR1 is MNHEY and CDR2 is SMNVEV. From the cysteine up to the phenylalanine, the CDR3 has a length of 14 residues. Solely the CDR3 DNA is kept, with 42 bases framed from the first base. V is cut back by 5 bases and J by 5 bases, with 3 bases in the junction unmatched.